The rows below give T cell receptor beta chains drawn from one sample of a study of cytomegalovirus exposure and HLA in healthy donors. Repertoires were generated with immunoSEQ multiplex PCR, while TCRdb's copy carries only in-frame clones and drops some. Here the sample spans about 120,000 clones, about 70% being singletons. Sequences were obtained from PBMCs. The receptors derive from a woman between 35 and 50 years old in good health and CMV-seropositive. Each CDR3 is given with its conserved first and last residue. The order of the fields is J gene, V gene, D gene, clone size, CDR3 protein, CDR3 DNA. The D gene is left open where the match is weak. Clone size appears in some rows only: once, few, many, or a class for an expanded clone.

TRBJ1-1	TRBV12-5	.	.	CASVEGVEAFF	TGTGCTAGCGTTGAGGGGGTTGAAGCTTTCTTT
TRBJ1-2	TRBV5-6	.	.	CASSLAGENGYTF	TGTGCCAGCAGCTTGGCGGGGGAAAACGGCTACACCTTC
TRBJ1-1	TRBV7-9	TRBD1	medium-sized	CASSLPTRGTEAFF	TGTGCCAGCAGCTTACCCACCAGGGGGACTGAAGCTTTCTTT
TRBJ1-5	TRBV5-1	TRBD1	.	CASSVGTAGHQPQHF	TGCGCCAGCAGCGTTGGGACAGCGGGTCATCAGCCCCAGCATTTT
TRBJ1-6	TRBV7-9	.	.	CASSSEELINSPLHF	TGTGCCAGCAGCTCCGAGGAGTTAATTAATTCACCCCTCCACTTT
TRBJ2-1	TRBV29-1	.	.	CSVENLSNEQFF	TGCAGCGTTGAAAATCTCAGCAATGAGCAGTTCTTC
TRBJ2-7	TRBV19	.	few	CASGYGGSYEQYF	TGTGCCAGTGGGTACGGCGGCTCCTACGAGCAGTACTTC
TRBJ1-1	TRBV19	TRBD1	.	CAQDRLARAFF	TGTGCACAGGACAGGCTGGCGAGAGCTTTCTTT
TRBJ2-1	TRBV7-9	.	.	CASSFPGLIHNEQFF	TGTGCCAGCAGCTTCCCGGGACTGATACACAATGAGCAGTTCTTC
TRBJ2-7	TRBV6-5	.	.	CATRLIETGRGEQYF	TGTGCCACACGGTTAATAGAGACCGGGCGGGGCGAGCAGTACTTC
TRBJ1-3	TRBV9	.	.	CASSVGLLGVNSGNTIYF	TGTGCCAGCAGCGTAGGGCTCTTAGGAGTCAACTCTGGAAACACCATATATTTT
TRBJ1-1	TRBV30	.	.	CAWSYAGKGTEAFF	TGTGCCTGGAGTTATGCAGGGAAAGGGACTGAAGCTTTCTTT
TRBJ1-2	TRBV6-1	.	.	CASSSRTEAYGYTF	TGTGCCAGCAGTTCCAGGACAGAGGCCTATGGCTACACCTTC
TRBJ1-1	TRBV21-1	.	.	CAIRRSGHHEAFF	TGTGCCATCCGAAGGTCAGGGCACCACGAGGCTTTCTTT
TRBJ2-2	TRBV12-5	.	.	CASGYRNRVTGELFF	TGTGCTAGTGGTTACCGAAACCGGGTCACCGGGGAGCTGTTTTTT
TRBJ1-2	TRBV7-9	TRBD1	.	CAAGGGSDNYGYTF	TGTGCCGCGGGAGGGGGCTCCGATAACTATGGCTACACCTTC
TRBJ1-2	TRBV7-9	.	.	CASSPSGKDGYTF	TGTGCCAGCAGCCCCTCGGGGAAGGATGGCTACACCTTC
TRBJ1-1	TRBV30	TRBD1	.	CAWSRGPGGNTEAFF	TGTGCCTGGAGTCGGGGGCCAGGGGGCAACACTGAAGCTTTCTTT
TRBJ1-2	TRBV5-1	TRBD1	once	CASSSGQGGYGYTF	TGCGCCAGCAGCTCAGGACAGGGAGGCTATGGCTACACCTTC
TRBJ2-1	TRBV4-2	TRBD2	.	CASSHIAGGTNEQFF	TGTGCCAGCAGCCACATAGCGGGGGGAACCAATGAGCAGTTCTTC
TRBJ1-1	TRBV7-8	.	.	CASSLVARLNTEAFF	TGTGCCAGCAGCTTAGTGGCCAGATTGAACACTGAAGCTTTCTTT
TRBJ1-4	TRBV5-1	.	.	CASSSEGGWSEKLFF	TGCGCCAGCAGCTCAGAAGGGGGATGGAGTGAAAAACTGTTTTTT
TRBJ1-2	TRBV5-8	.	.	CASSATGHQRGYTF	TGTGCCAGCAGCGCTACTGGACACCAGAGGGGCTACACCTTC
TRBJ1-2	TRBV2	TRBD1	once	CASGERQGYYGYTF	TGTGCCAGCGGAGAAAGACAGGGCTACTATGGCTACACCTTC
TRBJ2-1	TRBV30	TRBD2	.	CAWRLAGGNEQFF	TGTGCCTGGAGGCTAGCGGGGGGTAATGAGCAGTTCTTC
TRBJ2-3	TRBV25-1	.	.	CASSERGKPTDTQYF	TGTGCCAGCAGTGAACGCGGGAAGCCCACAGATACGCAGTATTTT
TRBJ1-1	TRBV6-6	TRBD1	.	CASRIPTTGGTEAFF	TGTGCCAGCAGAATCCCTACGACAGGGGGCACTGAAGCTTTCTTT
TRBJ1-2	TRBV30	TRBD1	few	CAFPRLTGGDYGYTF	TGTGCCTTCCCCCGGCTGACAGGGGGCGACTATGGCTACACCTTC
TRBJ2-1	TRBV2	TRBD1	.	CASSLTGARSSYNEQFF	TGTGCCAGCAGTTTGACAGGGGCCCGGAGCTCCTACAATGAGCAGTTCTTC
TRBJ1-2	TRBV6-6	.	.	CASSYSGGGYGYTF	TGTGCCAGCAGTTACTCGGGAGGGGGCTATGGCTACACCTTC
TRBJ1-1	TRBV2	.	.	CASLSGVAFF	TGTGCCAGCCTTTCAGGGGTAGCTTTCTTT
TRBJ1-5	TRBV5-8	TRBD1	.	CASSQGQGESNQPQHF	TGTGCCAGCAGCCAGGGACAGGGTGAGAGCAATCAGCCCCAGCATTTT